This T cell receptor beta chain is from a study of blood T cell repertoires in COVID-19. In the study overall: COVID-19 samples from acute and convalescent phases originated in the United States, Italy and Spain. PBMCs, B-cell-depleted T cells, or T cells were the source of the cDNA or gDNA that made up the material.

The CDR3 spans 14 residues. V lost 0 bases and J lost 3, with 3 bases in between. Looked up from germline, CDR1 is MNHEY and CDR2 is SVGAGI. Source study methods: Reference gene primer amplification gave estimated nucleated cell counts. Clones were read by immunoSEQ multiplex PCR, and TCRdb kept only the in-frame ones, dropping some. V, J and clone size were drawn from that table, and D and trimming were deduced from the DNA. The table shows around 40,000 clones, with around 89% occurring only once. Points on this clone: Additional DNA sequences in this sample encode the identical CDR3.

The clonotype comes from a young man with active or convalescent COVID-19. The rearrangement joins TRBV6-5 to TRBJ2-6; D ambiguous. The specimen sequenced was peripheral blood. The DNA for the CDR3 is TGTGCCAGCAGTTACTCCAGTGGGGCCAACGTCCTGACTTTC. Residues: CASSYSSGANVLTF.